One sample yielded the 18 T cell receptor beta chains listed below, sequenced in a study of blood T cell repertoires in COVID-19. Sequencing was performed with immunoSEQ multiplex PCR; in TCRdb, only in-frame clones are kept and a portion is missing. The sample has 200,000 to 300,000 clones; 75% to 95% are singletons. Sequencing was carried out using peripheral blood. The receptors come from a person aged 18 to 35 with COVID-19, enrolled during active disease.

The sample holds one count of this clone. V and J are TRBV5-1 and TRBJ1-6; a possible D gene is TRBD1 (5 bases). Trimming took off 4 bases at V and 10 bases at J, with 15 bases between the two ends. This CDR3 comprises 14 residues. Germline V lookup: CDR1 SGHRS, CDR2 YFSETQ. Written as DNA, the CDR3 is TGCGCCAGCAGCCCGGACATTACGGGCTCACCCCTCCACTTT. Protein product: CASSPDITGSPLHF. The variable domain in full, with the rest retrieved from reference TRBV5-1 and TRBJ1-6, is KAGVTQTPRYLIKTRGQQVTLSCSPISGHRSVSWYQQTPGQGLQFLFEYFSETQRNKGNFPGRFSGRQFSNSRSEMNVSTLELGDSALYLCASSPDITGSPLHFGNGTRLTVT.

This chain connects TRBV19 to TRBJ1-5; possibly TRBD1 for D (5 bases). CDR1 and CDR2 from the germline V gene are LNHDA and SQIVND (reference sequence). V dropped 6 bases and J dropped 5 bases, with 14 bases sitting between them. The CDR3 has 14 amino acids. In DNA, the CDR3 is TGTGCCAGTAGCTACCAGGCGGGACATCAGCCCCAGCATTTT. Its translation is CASSYQAGHQPQHF.

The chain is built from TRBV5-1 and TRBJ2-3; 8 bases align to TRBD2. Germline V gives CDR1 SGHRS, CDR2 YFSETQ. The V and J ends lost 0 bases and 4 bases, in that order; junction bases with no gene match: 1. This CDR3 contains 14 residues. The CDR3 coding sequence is TGCGCCAGCAGCTTGGAGGGACTAGCAGATACGCAGTATTTT. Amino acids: CASSLEGLADTQYF.

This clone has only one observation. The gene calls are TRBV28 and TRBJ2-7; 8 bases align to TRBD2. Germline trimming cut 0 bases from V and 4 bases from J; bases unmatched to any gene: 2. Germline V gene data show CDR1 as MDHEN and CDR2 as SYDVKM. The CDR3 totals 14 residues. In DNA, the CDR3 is TGTGCCAGCAGTTTATGGACTAGCGTGTACGAGCAGTACTTC. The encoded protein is CASSLWTSVYEQYF.

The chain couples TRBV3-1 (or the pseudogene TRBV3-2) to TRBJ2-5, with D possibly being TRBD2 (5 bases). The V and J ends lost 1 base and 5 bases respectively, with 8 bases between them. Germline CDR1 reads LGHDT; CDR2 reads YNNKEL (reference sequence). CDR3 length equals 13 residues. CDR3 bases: TGTGCCAGCAGCCAAGGGTGGAGGGAGACCCAGTACTTC. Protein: CASSQGWRETQYF.

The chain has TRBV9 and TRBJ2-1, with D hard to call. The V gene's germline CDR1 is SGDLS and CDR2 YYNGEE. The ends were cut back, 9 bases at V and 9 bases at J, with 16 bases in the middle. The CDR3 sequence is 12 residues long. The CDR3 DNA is TGTGCCAAGATTAAGGCCTGCGGTGAGCAGTTCTTC. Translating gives CAKIKACGEQFF.

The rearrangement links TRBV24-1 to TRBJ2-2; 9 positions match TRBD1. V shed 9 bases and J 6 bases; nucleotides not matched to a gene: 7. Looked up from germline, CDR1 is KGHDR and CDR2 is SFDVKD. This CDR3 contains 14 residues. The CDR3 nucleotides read TGTGCCACCGTGGGACAGGGTACGTCCGGGGAGCTGTTTTTT. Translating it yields CATVGQGTSGELFF.

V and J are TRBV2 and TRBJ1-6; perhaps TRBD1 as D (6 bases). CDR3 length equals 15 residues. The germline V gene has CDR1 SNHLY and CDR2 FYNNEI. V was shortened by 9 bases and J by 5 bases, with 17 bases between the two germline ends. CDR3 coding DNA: TGTGCCAGGAGGGGGAGGGGTGCTGATAATTCACCCCTCCACTTT. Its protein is CARRGRGADNSPLHF.

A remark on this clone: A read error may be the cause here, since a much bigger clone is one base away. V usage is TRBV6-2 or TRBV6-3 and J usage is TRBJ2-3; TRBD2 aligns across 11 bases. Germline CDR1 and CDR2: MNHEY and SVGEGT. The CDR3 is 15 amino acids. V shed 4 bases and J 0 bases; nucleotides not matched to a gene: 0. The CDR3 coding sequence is TGTGCCAGCAGTTGGACTAGCGGGAGCACAGATACGCAGTATTTT. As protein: CASSWTSGSTDTQYF.

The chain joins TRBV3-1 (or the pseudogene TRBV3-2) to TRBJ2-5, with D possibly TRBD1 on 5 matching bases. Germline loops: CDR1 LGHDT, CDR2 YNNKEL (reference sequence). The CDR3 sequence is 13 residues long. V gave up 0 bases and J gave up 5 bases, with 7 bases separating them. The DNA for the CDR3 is TGTGCCAGCAGCCAAGAGGGGCCGGAGACCCAGTACTTC. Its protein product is CASSQEGPETQYF.

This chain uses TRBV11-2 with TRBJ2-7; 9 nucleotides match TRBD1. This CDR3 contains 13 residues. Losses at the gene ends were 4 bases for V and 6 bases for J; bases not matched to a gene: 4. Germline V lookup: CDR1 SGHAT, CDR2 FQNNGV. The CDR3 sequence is CASSSRQGGEQYF. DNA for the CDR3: TGTGCCAGCAGCTCTCGACAGGGGGGCGAGCAGTACTTC.

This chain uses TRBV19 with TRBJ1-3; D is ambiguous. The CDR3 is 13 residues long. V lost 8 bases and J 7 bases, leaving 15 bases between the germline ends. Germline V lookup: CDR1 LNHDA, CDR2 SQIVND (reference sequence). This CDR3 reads CASGPYVGNTIYF. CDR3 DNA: TGTGCCAGTGGGCCTTATGTTGGGAACACCATATATTTT.

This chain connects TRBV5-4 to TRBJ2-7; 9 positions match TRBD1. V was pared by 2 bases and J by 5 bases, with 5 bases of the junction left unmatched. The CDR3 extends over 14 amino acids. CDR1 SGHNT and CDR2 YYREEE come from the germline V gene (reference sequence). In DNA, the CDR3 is TGTGCCAGCAGCTTAGGACAGGGGTTCGACGAGCAGTACTTC. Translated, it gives CASSLGQGFDEQYF.

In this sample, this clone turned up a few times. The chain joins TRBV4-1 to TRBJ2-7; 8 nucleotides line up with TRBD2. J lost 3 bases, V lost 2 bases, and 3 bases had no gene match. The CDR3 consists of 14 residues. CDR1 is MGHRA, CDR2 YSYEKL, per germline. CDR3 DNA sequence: TGCGCCAGCAGCCAAACCGGGACTAGCTACGAGCAGTACTTC. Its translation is CASSQTGTSYEQYF.

CDR3 in amino acids: CASSVDGNQPQHF. The CDR3 DNA is TGTGCCAGCAGCGTAGACGGGAATCAGCCCCAGCATTTT. The chain recombines TRBV9 with TRBJ1-5; the D is unclear. V was trimmed by 0 bases and J by 4 bases, leaving 5 bases between them. There are 13 residues in the CDR3. Germline V gene sequence: CDR1 SGDLS, CDR2 YYNGEE.

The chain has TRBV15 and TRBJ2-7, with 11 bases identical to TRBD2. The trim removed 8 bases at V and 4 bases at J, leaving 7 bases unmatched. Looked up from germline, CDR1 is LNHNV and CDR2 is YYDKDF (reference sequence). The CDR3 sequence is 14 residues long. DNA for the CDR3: TGTGCCACCGAGGAAACTAGCGGGAGTTACGAGCAGTACTTC. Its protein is CATEETSGSYEQYF. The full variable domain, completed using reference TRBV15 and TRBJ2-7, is DAMVIQNPRYQVTQFGKPVTLSCSQTLNHNVMYWYQQKSSQAPKLLFHYYDKDFNNEADTPDNFQSRRPNTSFCFLDIRSPGLGDTAMYLCATEETSGSYEQYFGPGTRLTVT.

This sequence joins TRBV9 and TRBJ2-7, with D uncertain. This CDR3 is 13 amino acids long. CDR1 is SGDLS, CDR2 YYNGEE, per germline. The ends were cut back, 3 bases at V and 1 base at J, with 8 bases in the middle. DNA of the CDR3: TGTGCCAGCAGCGGCGCGAGTTCCTACGAGCAGTACTTC. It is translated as CASSGASSYEQYF. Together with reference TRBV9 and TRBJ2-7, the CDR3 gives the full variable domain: DSGVTQTPKHLITATGQRVTLRCSPRSGDLSVYWYQQSLDQGLQFLIQYYNGEERAKGNILERFSAQQFPDLHSELNLSSLELGDSALYFCASSGASSYEQYFGPGTRLTVT.

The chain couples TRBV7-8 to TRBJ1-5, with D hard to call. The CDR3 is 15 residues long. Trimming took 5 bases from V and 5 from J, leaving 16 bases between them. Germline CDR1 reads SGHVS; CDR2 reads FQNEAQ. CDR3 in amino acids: CASSHSVGEHQPQHF. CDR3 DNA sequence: TGTGCCAGCAGCCATTCGGTCGGGGAACATCAGCCCCAGCATTTT.